This TCR beta chain stems from a study of cytomegalovirus exposure and HLA in healthy donors. Vbeta (60) and Jbeta (13) primers were used in the PCR. Sequenced by immunoSEQ multiplex PCR; TCRdb stores in-frame clones only, minus some. The table includes 150,000 or so clones, about 79% detected once. Germline V gives CDR1 SGDLS, CDR2 YYNGEE. This CDR3 contains 15 residues. V was clipped by 4 bases and J by 1 base, with 15 bases between them. V and J are TRBV9 and TRBJ2-7; D may be TRBD2 (6 bases). The sequencing sample was made of PBMCs. This clonotype was obtained from a male donor in good health and CMV-seronegative. The CDR3 DNA sequence: TGTGCCAGCAGCTCCGGGACTCACCCTTCCTACGAGCAGTACTTC. Its protein product is CASSSGTHPSYEQYF.